This T cell receptor beta chain originates from a study of T cell repertoires in cytomegalovirus infection. Overall study: Public TCR beta signatures were indicative of both CMV infection and a matching HLA type.

TCRdb used MiXCR to reprocess the reads, holding one entry per CDR3 protein. Among around 530,000 distinct CDR3 sequences listed, about 30% were seen once. General study results and limits: HLA-C-restricted TCR beta clonotypes specific for CMV led the ex vivo response.

The sample holds many counts of this clonotype. What it recognizes is unknown. Germline V lookup: CDR1 SGHTA, CDR2 FQGNSA. The CDR3 contains 15 residues. V was pared by 3 bases and J by 2 bases, with 13 bases between. Sequencing was done on a sample of PBMCs. The genes are TRBV7-2 and TRBJ1-2; no clear D gene. The receptor was isolated from a human donor in good health (CMV status not recorded). Some clones in this sample may be carry-over from other donors' samples. CDR3 protein: CASSFFNSVNYGYTF. The CDR3 bases are TGTGCCAGCAGCTTTTTTAACAGCGTAAACTATGGCTACACCTTC.